What follows are 14 T cell receptor beta chains derived from one specimen sequenced in a study of blood T cell repertoires in COVID-19. Some clones are missing from TCRdb's copy, which holds only in-frame ones; the method was immunoSEQ multiplex PCR. The sample records about 180,000 clones, approximately 85% being singletons. The material sequenced was peripheral blood. These receptors were collected from a woman older than 75 with acute or convalescent COVID-19.

The V and J genes are TRBV30 and TRBJ1-6, with D uncertain. V was pared by 3 bases and J by 6 bases, with 3 bases between. Germline lookup yields CDR1 GTSNPN and CDR2 SVGIG (reference sequence). This CDR3 region has 11 residues. As DNA, the CDR3 is TGTGCCTGGAGCTTTAATTCACCCCTCCACTTT. Translating it yields CAWSFNSPLHF. Full variable domain (remainder filled in from reference TRBV30 and TRBJ1-6): SQTIHQWPATLVQPVGSPLSLECTVEGTSNPNLYWYRQAAGRGLQLLFYSVGIGQISSEVPQNLSASRPQDRQFILSSKKLLLSDSGFYLCAWSFNSPLHFGNGTRLTVT.

The rearrangement links TRBV6-2 or TRBV6-3 to TRBJ2-1, with 8 bases aligning to TRBD1. Germline V gene lookup returns CDR1 MNHEY and CDR2 SVGEGT. Trimming cost V 5 bases and J 3 bases; bases outside gene matches: 9. The CDR3 spans 16 residues. This chain's CDR3 is CASSKGQGAFYNEQFF. The CDR3 DNA follows: TGTGCCAGCAGTAAGGGGCAGGGGGCGTTCTACAATGAGCAGTTCTTC.

This rearrangement joins TRBV7-2 to TRBJ1-6; 9 bases match TRBD1. The CDR3 is 15 amino acids. V lost 5 bases, J lost 6 bases, and 5 bases stayed unmatched. Germline V lookup: CDR1 SGHTA, CDR2 FQGNSA. CDR3 protein: CASSPPGQGNSPLHF. The DNA of the CDR3 is TGTGCCAGCAGCCCACCGGGACAGGGTAATTCACCCCTCCACTTT.

The rearrangement links TRBV11-2 to TRBJ1-5; D is undetermined. CDR1 is SGHAT, CDR2 FQNNGV, per germline. The V gene lost 4 bases and the J gene lost 9 bases, with 10 bases spanning the gap. The CDR3 covers 12 residues. CDR3 nucleotide sequence: TGTGCCAGCAGCTCCGCTAACGGGCCCCAGCATTTT. Its protein product is CASSSANGPQHF.

In its sample, this clone was seen once. The chain uses TRBV6-5 and TRBJ2-3; TRBD2 aligns across 11 bases. CDR1 and CDR2 (germline): MNHEY, SVGAGI. This CDR3 spans 15 amino acids. Losses at the gene ends were 4 bases for V and 6 bases for J; bases not matched to a gene: 6. This CDR3 reads CASSLTSGASDTQYF. The CDR3 DNA reads as TGTGCCAGCAGTTTGACTAGCGGGGCATCCGATACGCAGTATTTT.

The chain is built from TRBV7-9 and TRBJ2-5; D might be TRBD2 (5 bases). CDR1 SEHNR and CDR2 FQNEAQ come from the germline V gene (reference sequence). This CDR3 spans 13 amino acids. The germline V and J ends were trimmed by 5 bases and 5 bases, with 12 bases remaining between them. The CDR3 reads CASSHERWETQYF. The DNA of the CDR3 is TGTGCCAGCAGCCACGAGCGGTGGGAGACCCAGTACTTC.

The V gene is TRBV6-2 or TRBV6-3, the J gene TRBJ1-4; D gene ambiguous. CDR3 length equals 16 residues. Germline CDR1 MNHEY, CDR2 SVGEGT. The V gene lost 3 bases and the J gene lost 3 bases, with 14 bases spanning the gap. The CDR3 protein is CASSYSPVASNEKLFF. The DNA for the CDR3 is TGTGCCAGCAGTTATTCACCCGTGGCCTCTAATGAAAAACTGTTTTTT.

This sequence joins TRBV6-2 or TRBV6-3 and TRBJ2-7, with D unresolved. The CDR3 runs to 15 residues. V was shortened by 2 bases and J by 3 bases, with 14 bases between the two germline ends. Looked up from germline, CDR1 is MNHEY and CDR2 is SVGEGT. The CDR3 DNA follows: TGTGCCAGCAGTTACAGACCCAGAGGCCTCTACGAGCAGTACTTC. The encoded protein is CASSYRPRGLYEQYF.

This sequence joins TRBV13 and TRBJ1-5; D call uncertain. V lost 0 bases, J lost 6 bases, and 6 bases lay in between. CDR1 and CDR2 from the germline V gene are PRHDT and FYEKMQ (reference sequence). This CDR3 contains 13 residues. The CDR3, as DNA: TGTGCCAGCAGCTTAGGGGGCGCTCAGCCCCAGCATTTT. It specifies CASSLGGAQPQHF.

This clone was seen more than once but under ten times. The chain links TRBV12-3 or TRBV12-4 to TRBJ2-1; no clear D. The CDR3 has 11 amino acids. V was trimmed by 3 bases and J by 8 bases, leaving 5 bases between them. The CDR3, as DNA: TGTGCCAGCAGTTTCCTTGATGAGCAGTTCTTC. As protein: CASSFLDEQFF.

The J gene is TRBJ2-3, the V gene TRBV7-2; 7 nucleotides match TRBD2. The V segment lost 1 base and the J segment 0 bases; nucleotides outside the gene matches: 1. CDR1 is SGHTA, CDR2 FQGNSA, per germline. The CDR3 spans 15 residues. The CDR3 DNA is TGTGCCAGCAGCTTAGGTAGCGGGAGCACAGATACGCAGTATTTT. The encoded protein is CASSLGSGSTDTQYF. The full variable domain, completed using reference TRBV7-2 and TRBJ2-3, is GAGVSQSPSNKVTEKGKDVELRCDPISGHTALYWYRQSLGQGLEFLIYFQGNSAPDKSGLPSDRFSAERTGGSVSTLTIQRTQQEDSAVYLCASSLGSGSTDTQYFGPGTRLTVL.

The rearrangement joins TRBV7-8 to TRBJ1-6; unclear D gene. The CDR3 length is 16 residues. V lost 1 base and J 3 bases, leaving 10 bases between the germline ends. Germline CDR1 is SGHVS and CDR2 is FQNEAQ. The CDR3 spells CASSLVGLLYNSPLHF. In nucleotides, the CDR3 is TGTGCCAGCAGCTTAGTAGGACTGCTCTATAATTCACCCCTCCACTTT.

The genes are TRBV25-1 and TRBJ1-2; unclear D gene. Trimming pared 6 bases from V and 1 base from J, leaving 12 bases between. This CDR3 comprises 14 residues. Looked up from germline, CDR1 is MGHDK and CDR2 is SYGVNS. CDR3 sequence (DNA): TGTGCCAGCAGCGAAGGCGGGGTTAACTATGGCTACACCTTC. The encoded protein is CASSEGGVNYGYTF.

This rearrangement joins TRBV6-1 to TRBJ2-7, with D possibly TRBD2 on 7 matching bases. The CDR3 spans 15 residues. The ends were cut back, 0 bases at V and 3 bases at J, with 12 bases in the middle. The V gene's germline CDR1 is MNHNS and CDR2 SASEGT. The CDR3 region is CASSEAGGAVYEQYF. The CDR3 nucleotides read TGTGCCAGCAGTGAAGCAGGGGGGGCGGTCTACGAGCAGTACTTC.